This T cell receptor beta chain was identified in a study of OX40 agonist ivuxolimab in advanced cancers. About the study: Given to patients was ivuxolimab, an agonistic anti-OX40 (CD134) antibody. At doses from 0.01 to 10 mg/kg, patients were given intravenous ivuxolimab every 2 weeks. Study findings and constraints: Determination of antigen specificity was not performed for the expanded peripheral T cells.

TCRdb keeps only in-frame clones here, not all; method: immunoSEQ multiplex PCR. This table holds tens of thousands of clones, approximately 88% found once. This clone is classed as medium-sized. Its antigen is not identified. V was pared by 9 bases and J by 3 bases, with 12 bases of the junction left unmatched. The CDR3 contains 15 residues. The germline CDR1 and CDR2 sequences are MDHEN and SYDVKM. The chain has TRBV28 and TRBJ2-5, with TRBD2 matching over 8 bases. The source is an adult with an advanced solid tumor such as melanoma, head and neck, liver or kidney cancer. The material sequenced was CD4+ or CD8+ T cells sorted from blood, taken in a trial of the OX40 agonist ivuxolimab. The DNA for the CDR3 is TGTGCCAGAAGGCTAGCGGGCGCAGGGAAAGAGACCCAGTACTTC. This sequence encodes CARRLAGAGKETQYF.